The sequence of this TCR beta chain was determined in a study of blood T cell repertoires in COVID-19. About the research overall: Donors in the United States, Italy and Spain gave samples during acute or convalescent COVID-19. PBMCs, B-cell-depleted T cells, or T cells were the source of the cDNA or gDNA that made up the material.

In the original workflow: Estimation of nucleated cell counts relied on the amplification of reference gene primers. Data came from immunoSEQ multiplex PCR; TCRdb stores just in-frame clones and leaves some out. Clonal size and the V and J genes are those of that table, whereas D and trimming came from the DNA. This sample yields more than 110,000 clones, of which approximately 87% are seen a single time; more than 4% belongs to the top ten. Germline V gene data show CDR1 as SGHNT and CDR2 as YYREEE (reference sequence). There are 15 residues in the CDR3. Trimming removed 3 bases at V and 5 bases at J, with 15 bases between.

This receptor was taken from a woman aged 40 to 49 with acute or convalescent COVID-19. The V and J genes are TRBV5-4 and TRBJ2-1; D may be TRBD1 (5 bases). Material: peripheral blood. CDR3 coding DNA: TGTGCCAGCAGCTGGGGCTGGGCGAGTGACAATGAGCAGTTCTTC. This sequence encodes CASSWGWASDNEQFF.